This TCR beta chain is from a study of T cells in Graves' hyperthyroidism and ophthalmopathy (dated by TCRdb to about 2019). In terms of the full investigation: Peripheral blood samples were taken at the time of initial diagnosis, prior to any treatment. In roughly six Graves' hyperthyroidism patients, the study also compared T-cell repertoires from thyroid tissue with T-cell repertoires from blood. To identify distinguishing TCR V-J signatures, a discovery cohort of 90 to 100 patients was used, comprising approximately 40 with Graves' ophthalmopathy and under 60 with stable Graves' hyperthyroidism. Prospective prediction of ophthalmopathy was tested in an independent validation cohort of about 19 hyperthyroidism patients and around 16 patients who later progressed to ophthalmopathy. TCR Vbeta CDR3 sequencing of 135 peripheral blood samples (over 40 ophthalmopathy, some 75 hyperthyroidism and roughly 17 progressor patients) is reported in the paper. Once sampling was done, hyperthyroidism patients were given methimazole at a starting dose of 30 mg daily, whereas ophthalmopathy patients were given high-dose intravenous methylprednisolone. The roughly 90 discovery patients were divided at random into training and test sets in a 7:3 ratio. Study-wide findings and limitations: Most expanded thyroid clonotypes (frequency above 0.001) were also found in blood, which suggests that blood repertoires may mirror thyroid immune responses. A 13 V-J signature model separated ophthalmopathy from stable hyperthyroidism, with roughly 88% sensitivity and 81.08% specificity in cross-validation and 80%/75% in testing. During validation, the model predicted progression to ophthalmopathy a median of approximately 6.5 months ahead of onset, with around 70% sensitivity and roughly 75% specificity. No statistical method was used to fix the sample size in advance, and group allocation was not hidden from the investigators.

About this clonotype: Its antigen is still unknown. Qualities for individual bases were not recorded, and no much larger clone is one base off.

Ophthalmopathy patients had moderately to severely active disease, with a Clinical Activity Score of 3 or more, a NOSPECS grade of 4 or more, and a disease duration of less than 3 months. Any patient with an uncontrolled infection, another autoimmune disease, pregnancy or lactation was excluded. Diagnoses were established on the basis of clinical symptoms, serum thyroxine and TRAb, thyroid ultrasound, and orbital computed tomography. PBMCs were isolated from approximately 10 ml of fresh peripheral blood by Ficoll-Paque density gradient centrifugation. Total RNA was extracted with Trizol reagent, and quality was checked on an Agilent 2100 Bioanalyzer. V drops 7 bases and J drops 3 bases, leaving 12 bases in between. The CDR1 and CDR2 encoded by the germline V gene are MDHEN and SYDVKM. From its cysteine to its phenylalanine, the CDR3 spans 13 amino acids. Just the 39-base CDR3 DNA is kept, in frame starting at base 1.

TCR beta CDR3 regions were amplified from RNA transcripts. The TCR CDR3 was subjected to a first round of RT-PCR using the HTBI primer set and the Qiagen OneStep RT-PCR kit. The libraries were constructed in a second round of multiplex PCR and then size-selected and purified. Libraries were sequenced paired-end with 100 bp reads on an Illumina HiSeq2000. Per the original workflow: Raw data were processed with SOAPnuke, discarding reads with adapters, uncalled bases, mean Phred below 15, or no exact constant-primer or identifier match. High-quality paired reads were merged using COPE v1.2.5, and each unique nucleotide sequence was defined as a clonotype. Clonotypes were aligned to IMGT TRBV, TRBD and TRBJ reference segments using MiTCR v1.1. Only V-J combinations with frequency above 0.0001, covering 99% to 99.2% of repertoires, were analysed. A TCS score was defined as the ratio between F50 (clonal expansion) and ExV (chaos), using BLOSUM62-based TCRdist between CDR3 peptides within each V-J. Welch's t-statistics and random forest reduced some 510 V-J features to 10 to 15, which were used in a naive Bayes classifier (R e1071). The raw public reads went through TCRdb reprocessing: fastp at Q25, MiXCR clone calling, in-frame beta chains kept. One record per CDR3 amino acid sequence lists the most common genes and DNA. The V and J calls and clone size come from TCRdb's table, not from the authors' own analysis. This sample holds about 380,000 distinct CDR3 sequences; approximately 17% were observed only once. The top ten clonotypes cover less than 45% of the sample.

Specimen: blood. The chain is made from TRBV28 and TRBJ2-5; TRBD2 could be the D gene, as 5 bases match. This sequence was found in a man younger than 35 with Graves' ophthalmopathy. The DNA sequence is given as TGTGCCAGCATCCCGGACGGGAAAGAGACCCAGTACTTC. This gives the protein CASIPDGKETQYF. Reference TRBV28 and TRBJ2-5 proteins supply the regions before and after the CDR3; the full variable domain is: DVKVTQSSRYLVKRTGEKVFLECVQDMDHENMFWYRQDPGLGLRLIYFSYDVKMKEKGDIPEGYSVSREKKERFSLILESASTNQTSMYLCASIPDGKETQYFGPGTRLLVL.